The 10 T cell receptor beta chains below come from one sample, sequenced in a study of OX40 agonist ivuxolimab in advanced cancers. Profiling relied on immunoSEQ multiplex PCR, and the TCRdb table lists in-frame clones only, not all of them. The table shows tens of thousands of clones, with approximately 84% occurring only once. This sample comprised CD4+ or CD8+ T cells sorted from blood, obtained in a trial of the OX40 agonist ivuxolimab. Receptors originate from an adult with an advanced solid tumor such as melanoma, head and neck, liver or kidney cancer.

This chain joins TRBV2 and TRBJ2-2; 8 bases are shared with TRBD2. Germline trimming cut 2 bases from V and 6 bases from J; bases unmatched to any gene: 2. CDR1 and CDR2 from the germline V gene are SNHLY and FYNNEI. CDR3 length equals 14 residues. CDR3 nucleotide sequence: TGTGCCAGCAGTGAAACGGGGGGGGCCGGGGAGCTGTTTTTT. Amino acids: CASSETGGAGELFF. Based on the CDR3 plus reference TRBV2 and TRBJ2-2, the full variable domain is EPEVTQTPSHQVTQMGQEVILRCVPISNHLYFYWYRQILGQKVEFLVSFYNNEISEKSEIFDDQFSVERPDGSNFTLKIRSTKLEDSAMYFCASSETGGAGELFFGEGSRLTVL.

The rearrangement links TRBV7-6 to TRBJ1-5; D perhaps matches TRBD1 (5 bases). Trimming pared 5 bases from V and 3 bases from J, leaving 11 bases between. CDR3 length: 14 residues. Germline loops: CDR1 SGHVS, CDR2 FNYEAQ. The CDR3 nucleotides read TGTGCCAGCAGCCCGGGACCCAACAATCAGCCCCAGCATTTT. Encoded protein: CASSPGPNNQPQHF.

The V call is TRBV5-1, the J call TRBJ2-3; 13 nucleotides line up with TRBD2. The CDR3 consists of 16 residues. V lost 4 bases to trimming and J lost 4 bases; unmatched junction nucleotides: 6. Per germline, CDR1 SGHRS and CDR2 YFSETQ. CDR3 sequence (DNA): TGCGCCAGCAGCCCCGGGACTAGCGGGGCCTCAGATACGCAGTATTTT. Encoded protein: CASSPGTSGASDTQYF.

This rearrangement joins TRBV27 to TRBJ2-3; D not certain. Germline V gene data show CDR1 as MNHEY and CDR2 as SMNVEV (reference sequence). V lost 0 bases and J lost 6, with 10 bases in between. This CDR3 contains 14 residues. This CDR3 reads CASSLSSTRDTQYF. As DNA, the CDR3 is TGTGCCAGCAGTTTATCCTCGACTCGGGATACGCAGTATTTT.

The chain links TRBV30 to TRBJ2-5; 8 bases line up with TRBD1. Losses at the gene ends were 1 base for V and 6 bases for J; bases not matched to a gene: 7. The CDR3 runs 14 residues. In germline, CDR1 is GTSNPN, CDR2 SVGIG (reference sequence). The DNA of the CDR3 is TGTGCCTGGAGTGAAACAGGGGGGATAAAGACCCAGTACTTC. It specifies CAWSETGGIKTQYF.

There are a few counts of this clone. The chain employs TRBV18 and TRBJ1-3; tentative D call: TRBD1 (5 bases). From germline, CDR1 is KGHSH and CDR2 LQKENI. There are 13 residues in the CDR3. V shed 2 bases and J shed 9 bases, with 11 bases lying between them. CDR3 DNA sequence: TGTGCCAGCTCACCAGCGGCAGGGTCCACCATATATTTT. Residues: CASSPAAGSTIYF.

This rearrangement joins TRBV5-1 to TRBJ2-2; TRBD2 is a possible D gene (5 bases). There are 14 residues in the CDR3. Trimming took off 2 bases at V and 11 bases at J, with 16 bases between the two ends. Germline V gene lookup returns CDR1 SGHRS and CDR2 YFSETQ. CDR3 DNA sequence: TGCGCCAGCAGCTTATGGGAGACCCAGGCAGAGCTGTTTTTT. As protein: CASSLWETQAELFF. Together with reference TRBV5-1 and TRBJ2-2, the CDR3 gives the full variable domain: KAGVTQTPRYLIKTRGQQVTLSCSPISGHRSVSWYQQTPGQGLQFLFEYFSETQRNKGNFPGRFSGRQFSNSRSEMNVSTLELGDSALYLCASSLWETQAELFFGEGSRLTVL.

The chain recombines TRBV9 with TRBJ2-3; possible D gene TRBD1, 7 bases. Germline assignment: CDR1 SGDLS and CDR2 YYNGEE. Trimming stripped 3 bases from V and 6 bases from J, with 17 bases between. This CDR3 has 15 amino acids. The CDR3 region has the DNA TGTGCCAGCAGCGCTGCAGGGGGGATGGGGGATACGCAGTATTTT. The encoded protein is CASSAAGGMGDTQYF. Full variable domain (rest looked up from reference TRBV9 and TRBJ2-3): DSGVTQTPKHLITATGQRVTLRCSPRSGDLSVYWYQQSLDQGLQFLIQYYNGEERAKGNILERFSAQQFPDLHSELNLSSLELGDSALYFCASSAAGGMGDTQYFGPGTRLTVL.

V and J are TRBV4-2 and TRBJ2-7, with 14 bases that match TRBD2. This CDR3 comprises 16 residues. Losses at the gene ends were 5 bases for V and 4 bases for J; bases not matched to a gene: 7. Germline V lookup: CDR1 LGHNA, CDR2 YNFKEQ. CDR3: CASSSPGTSGRYEQYF. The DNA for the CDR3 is TGTGCCAGCAGCTCCCCCGGGACTAGCGGGAGATACGAGCAGTACTTC.

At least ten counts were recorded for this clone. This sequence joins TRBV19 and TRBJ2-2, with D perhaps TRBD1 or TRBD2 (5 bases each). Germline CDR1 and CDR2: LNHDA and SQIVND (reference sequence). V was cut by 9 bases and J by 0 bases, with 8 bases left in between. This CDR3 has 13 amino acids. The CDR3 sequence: CASRGANTGELFF. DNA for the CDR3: TGTGCCAGCCGGGGCGCGAACACCGGGGAGCTGTTTTTT.